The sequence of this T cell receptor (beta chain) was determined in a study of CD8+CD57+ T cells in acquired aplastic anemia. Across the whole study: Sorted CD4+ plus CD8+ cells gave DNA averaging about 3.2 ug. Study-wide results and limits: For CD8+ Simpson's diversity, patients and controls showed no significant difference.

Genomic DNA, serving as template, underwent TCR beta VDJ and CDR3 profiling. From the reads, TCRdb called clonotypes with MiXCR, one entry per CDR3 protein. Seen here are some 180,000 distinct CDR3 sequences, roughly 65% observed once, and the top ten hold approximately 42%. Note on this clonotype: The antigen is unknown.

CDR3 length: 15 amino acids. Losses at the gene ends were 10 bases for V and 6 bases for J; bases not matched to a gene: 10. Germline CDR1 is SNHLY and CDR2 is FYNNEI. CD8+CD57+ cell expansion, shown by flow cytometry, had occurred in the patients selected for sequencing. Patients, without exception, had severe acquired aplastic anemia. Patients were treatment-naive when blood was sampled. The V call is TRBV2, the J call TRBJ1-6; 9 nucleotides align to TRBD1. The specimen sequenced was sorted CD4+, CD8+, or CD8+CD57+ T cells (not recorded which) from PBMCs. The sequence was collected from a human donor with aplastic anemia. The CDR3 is CANSPDRGFNSPLHF. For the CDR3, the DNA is TGTGCCAATTCCCCCGACAGGGGGTTTAATTCACCCCTCCACTTT.